The following is a T cell receptor (beta chain) sequence with its context. The entry originates in a study of cytomegalovirus exposure and HLA in healthy donors. The protocol was immunoSEQ multiplex PCR, while the TCRdb copy is restricted to in-frame clones and leaves out a portion. Of 150,000 to 200,000 clones in the sample, less than 90% were seen once. Germline V gives CDR1 MDHEN, CDR2 SYDVKM. V lost 2 bases and J lost 5, with 3 bases in between. The CDR3 is 11 residues long. Sequencing was done on a sample of PBMCs. The gene calls are TRBV28 and TRBJ2-5; the D is unclear. This sequence was found in a young man in good health and CMV-seropositive. The CDR3 sequence is CASSLEETQYF. In nucleotides, the CDR3 is TGTGCCAGCAGTTTAGAGGAGACCCAGTACTTC.